The 11 T cell receptor beta chains reported below all come from one sample, sequenced in a study of identical twins. Each CDR3 protein is one row after TCRdb ran MiXCR on the 5' RACE reads. The sample lists more than 1.5 million distinct CDR3 sequences; around 29% were seen once. The specimen was cord blood. These receptors came from a newborn girl in good health.

The chain's CDR3 is CASSQGPLTEAFF. DNA of the CDR3: TGTGCCAGCAGCCAAGGACCCTTGACTGAAGCTTTCTTT. The chain employs TRBV3-1 and TRBJ1-1; D uncertain. This CDR3 has 13 residues. V gave up 1 base and J gave up 5 bases, with 8 bases separating them. The germline V gene encodes CDR1 LGHDT and CDR2 YNNKEL (reference sequence).

This clonotype showed up just once. Its ends do not fully match the called genes, so a read error is possible. V usage is TRBV12-3 or TRBV12-4 and J usage is TRBJ1-3, with D possibly matching TRBD1 (5 bases). The CDR3 runs to 14 residues. Written as DNA, the CDR3 is TGTGCCGGCAGGAAACTGACAGATGGAAACACCATATATTTT. This gives the protein CAGRKLTDGNTIYF.

The rearrangement links TRBV4-1 to TRBJ1-3; no clear D gene. This CDR3 region has 15 residues. Germline V gene sequence: CDR1 MGHRA, CDR2 YSYEKL. The germline V and J ends were trimmed by 1 base and 4 bases, with 11 bases remaining between them. This CDR3 reads CASSQVIGGGNTIYF. The CDR3 region has the DNA TGCGCCAGCAGCCAAGTAATTGGAGGGGGAAACACCATATATTTT.

To note about this clonotype: One end of the junction is discordant with germline, which a read error may explain. CDR3 loop: CASSLRGKPNEELFF. The DNA for the CDR3 is TGTGCCAGCAGCTTACGGGGGAAACCTAATGAAGAACTGTTTTTT. This chain joins TRBV7-9 and TRBJ1-4, with D possibly TRBD1 on 5 matching bases. Germline CDR1 reads SEHNR; CDR2 reads FQNEAQ (reference sequence). This CDR3 comprises 15 residues.

In its sample, this clonotype was seen a few times. This CDR3 reads CASSFRGITDTQYF. CDR3 sequence (DNA): TGTGCCAGCAGCTTCAGGGGTATCACAGATACGCAGTATTTT. This rearrangement joins TRBV7-9 to TRBJ2-3; weak D call: TRBD1 (6 bases). Deletions cut 3 bases from V and 2 bases from J, with 9 bases between. This CDR3 has 14 residues. CDR1 is SEHNR and CDR2 is FQNEAQ in the germline V gene (reference sequence). Together with reference TRBV7-9 and TRBJ2-3, the CDR3 gives the full variable domain: DTGVSQNPRHKITKRGQNVTFRCDPISEHNRLYWYRQTLGQGPEFLTYFQNEAQLEKSRLLSDRFSAERPKGSFSTLEIQRTEQGDSAMYLCASSFRGITDTQYFGPGTRLTVL.

In this sample, this clonotype turned up once. The germline gene is not matched at one end of the junction; a read error may be the cause. V usage is TRBV20-1 and J usage is TRBJ2-7; D call uncertain. The DNA end favors TRBJ2-5, so the J call may be wrong. CDR3 length: 16 residues. CDR1 is DFQATT, CDR2 SNEGSKA, per germline (reference sequence). The chain's CDR3 is CSAGDPKLVVGETQYF. The CDR3 DNA sequence: TGCAGTGCTGGAGATCCTAAGCTGGTAGTGGGAGAGACCCAGTACTTC.

V usage is TRBV20-1 and J usage is TRBJ2-5; D remains ambiguous. The DNA end favors TRBJ2-7, so the J call may be wrong. CDR1 is DFQATT and CDR2 is SNEGSKA in the germline V gene (reference sequence). This CDR3 has 11 amino acids. The CDR3 DNA reads TGCAGTGCTAGAGGTTCGGGCGAGCAGTACTTC. This encodes CSARGSGEQYF.

Only a few counts were recorded for this clonotype. The chain has TRBV20-1 and TRBJ2-7, with 8 bases identical to TRBD2. The CDR3 runs 14 residues. With V trimmed by 2 bases and J by 6 bases, 9 bases remained unmatched. The germline gives CDR1 DFQATT, CDR2 SNEGSKA (reference sequence). The CDR3 DNA follows: TGCAGTGCTAGACCCACTTCCAGCGGGAGCGAGCAGTACTTC. It translates to CSARPTSSGSEQYF.

This clonotype was detected only a few times. This sequence joins TRBV20-1 and TRBJ2-3; 11 nucleotides line up with TRBD2. With V trimmed by 2 bases and J by 3 bases, 7 bases remained unmatched. This CDR3 spans 16 amino acids. Germline CDR1 reads DFQATT; CDR2 reads SNEGSKA (reference sequence). The CDR3 here is CSARTASGGNTDTQYF. The CDR3 DNA follows: TGCAGTGCTAGAACGGCTAGCGGGGGGAATACAGATACGCAGTATTTT.

This clonotype was seen ten or more times. The chain links TRBV5-1 to TRBJ1-2, with D uncertain. V was shortened by 0 bases and J by 6 bases, with 9 bases between the two germline ends. The CDR3 sequence is 13 residues long. CDR1 is SGHRS, CDR2 YFSETQ, per germline. CDR3 protein: CASSLVRPDGYTF. DNA for the CDR3: TGCGCCAGCAGCTTGGTCAGGCCCGATGGCTACACCTTC.

V is TRBV20-1 and J is TRBJ1-2; 7 bases line up with TRBD1. The germline CDR1 and CDR2 sequences are DFQATT and SNEGSKA (reference sequence). Losses at the gene ends were 1 base for V and 7 bases for J; bases not matched to a gene: 9. The CDR3 contains 14 residues. The CDR3 bases are TGCAGTGCTAGAGGGGGAGGGGGCGGCAGTGGCTACACCTTC. This codes for CSARGGGGGSGYTF.